These 2 T cell receptor beta chains were all obtained from the same sample, sequenced in a study of T cells in Graves' hyperthyroidism and ophthalmopathy. Amplified regions were TCR beta CDR3 sequences from RNA transcripts. The HTBI primer set served for first-round RT-PCR of the TCR CDR3. Each CDR3 protein gets one entry after TCRdb re-called the multiplex PCR reads with MiXCR. The sample holds roughly 300,000 distinct CDR3 sequences, approximately 18% seen once. Sequencing was performed on blood. These receptor sequences come from a woman aged 45-60 years with Graves' hyperthyroidism.

The chain uses TRBV14 and TRBJ2-7; TRBD1 matches 7 bases. CDR1 and CDR2 from the germline V gene are SGHDN and FVKESK. The CDR3 runs to 17 residues. With 3 bases clipped from V and 5 bases from J, the junction kept 16 bases outside the gene matches. The CDR3 region is CASSHLKSGTAPNEQYF. For the CDR3, the DNA is TGTGCCAGCAGCCATCTAAAATCCGGGACAGCGCCCAACGAGCAGTACTTC.

This clonotype is a singleton in its sample. The chain employs TRBV4-1 and TRBJ2-2; 10 positions match TRBD1. The CDR3 is made up of 17 amino acids. The trim removed 0 bases at V and 3 bases at J, leaving 4 bases unmatched. The germline V gene has CDR1 MGHRA and CDR2 YSYEKL. This chain's CDR3 is CASSQDGGQGYTGELFF. The CDR3 DNA follows: TGCGCCAGCAGCCAAGATGGGGGACAGGGGTACACCGGGGAGCTGTTTTTT.